The 23 T cell receptor beta chains below were found in one sample sequenced in a study of shared clonotypes between healthy human individuals. Sequenced by immunoSEQ multiplex PCR; TCRdb stores in-frame clones only, minus some. The sample lists roughly 1,000,000 clones, roughly 74% occurring once. The sequenced material came from memory CD4+ T cells from PBMCs. Subset meaning: CD45RA-negative fraction. The receptors were gathered from a man between 18 and 29 years old in good health. Some clones in this sample may be carry-over from other donors' samples.

J is TRBJ2-1 and V is TRBV29-1; 7 nucleotides line up with TRBD2. The CDR3 has 15 amino acids. V was pared by 4 bases and J by 7 bases, with 13 bases of the junction left unmatched. The V gene's germline CDR1 is SQVTM and CDR2 ANQGSEA. CDR3 in amino acids: CSVGRAGVVVNEQFF. CDR3 DNA sequence: TGCAGCGTTGGTCGGGCGGGAGTCGTTGTGAATGAGCAGTTCTTC.

The V gene is TRBV7-2, the J gene TRBJ2-3; D is unclear. Trimming took off 1 base at V and 4 bases at J, with 6 bases between the two ends. The CDR3 is made up of 13 amino acids. Germline V gives CDR1 SGHTA, CDR2 FQGNSA. CDR3 nucleotide sequence: TGTGCCAGCAGCTTAGGGCCGTCAGATACGCAGTATTTT. Translating gives CASSLGPSDTQYF. Full variable domain (rest looked up from reference TRBV7-2 and TRBJ2-3): GAGVSQSPSNKVTEKGKDVELRCDPISGHTALYWYRQSLGQGLEFLIYFQGNSAPDKSGLPSDRFSAERTGGSVSTLTIQRTQQEDSAVYLCASSLGPSDTQYFGPGTRLTVL.

The V call is TRBV6-5, the J call TRBJ2-7; no firm D call. Per germline, CDR1 MNHEY and CDR2 SVGAGI. V lost 9 bases to trimming and J lost 0 bases, with 12 bases between them. There are 13 residues in the CDR3. The CDR3 DNA reads as TGTGCCAGTGATGGCGCCGCCTCCTACGAGCAGTACTTC. Translated: CASDGAASYEQYF.

The chain employs TRBV4-1 and TRBJ2-7; 9 bases are a match to TRBD1. The CDR3 runs 13 residues. Germline CDR1 MGHRA, CDR2 YSYEKL. With 3 bases clipped from V and 11 bases from J, the junction kept 8 bases outside the gene matches. CDR3 sequence: CASSQVDRGKKYF. The CDR3, as DNA: TGCGCCAGCAGCCAGGTAGACAGGGGGAAAAAGTACTTC.

The V gene is TRBV2, the J gene TRBJ1-2; the match to TRBD1 covers 8 bases. The V segment lost 4 bases and the J segment 7 bases; nucleotides outside the gene matches: 11. The CDR3 runs to 15 residues. CDR1 and CDR2 from the germline V gene are SNHLY and FYNNEI. CDR3 nucleotides: TGTGCCAGCAGTGGGGGTCAGGGGGCGGGACGTGGCTACACCTTC. Protein: CASSGGQGAGRGYTF.

The chain combines TRBV18 with TRBJ2-3; perhaps TRBD1 as D (6 bases). CDR1 KGHSH and CDR2 LQKENI come from the germline V gene. The V end lost 5 bases, the J end lost 3 bases, and 12 bases lay between the germline ends. CDR3 length equals 14 residues. CDR3 amino acids: CASSYDRSTDTQYF. The DNA for the CDR3 is TGTGCCAGCTCATACGACAGGTCGACAGATACGCAGTATTTT.

V usage is TRBV7-2 and J usage is TRBJ1-5, with 8 nucleotides matching TRBD1. This CDR3 spans 15 amino acids. Trimming took 5 bases from V and 9 from J; bases not matched to a gene: 12. Germline CDR1 and CDR2: SGHTA and FQGNSA. The CDR3 sequence: CASSLNGQGERPQHF. The CDR3 nucleotides are TGTGCCAGCAGCCTCAACGGACAGGGCGAGCGGCCCCAGCATTTT.

This clone was detected ten times or more. The chain couples TRBV9 to TRBJ2-2; D is ambiguous. The CDR3 covers 12 residues. V gave up 0 bases and J gave up 8 bases, with 5 bases separating them. Germline CDR1 reads SGDLS; CDR2 reads YYNGEE. The CDR3 nucleotides read TGTGCCAGCAGCGTAGGTCGGGGGGAGCTGTTTTTT. Translating it yields CASSVGRGELFF.

The chain uses TRBV27 and TRBJ2-5; TRBD2 agrees at 10 bases. The CDR3 spans 15 residues. J lost 4 bases, V lost 5 bases, and 7 bases had no gene match. CDR1 and CDR2 from the germline V gene are MNHEY and SMNVEV (reference sequence). The CDR3 DNA is TGTGCCAGCAGTAGGTTTCTAGCGGGAGCAGAGACCCAGTACTTC. This translates into CASSRFLAGAETQYF.

The rearrangement joins TRBV6-5 to TRBJ2-5, with D possibly being TRBD2 (6 bases). CDR1 is MNHEY and CDR2 is SVGAGI in the germline V gene. The CDR3 loop spans 14 amino acids. V lost 2 bases and J lost 5, with 12 bases in between. The CDR3 protein is CASSYREARETQYF. The DNA for the CDR3 is TGTGCCAGCAGTTACAGGGAGGCTAGGGAGACCCAGTACTTC.

This rearrangement joins TRBV25-1 to TRBJ1-1, with D possibly matching TRBD1 (5 bases). Germline V gene sequence: CDR1 MGHDK, CDR2 SYGVNS. Between the trimmed V and J ends, which lost 2 bases and 4 bases, there was a span of 11 bases. The length of the CDR3 is 14 residues. CDR3 in amino acids: CASSEPRGSTEAFF. DNA of the CDR3: TGTGCCAGCAGTGAACCGAGGGGATCCACTGAAGCTTTCTTT. The full variable domain, its missing parts supplied by reference TRBV25-1 and TRBJ1-1, is EADIYQTPRYLVIGTGKKITLECSQTMGHDKMYWYQQDPGMELHLIHYSYGVNSTEKGDLSSESTVSRIRTEHFPLTLESARPSHTSQYLCASSEPRGSTEAFFGQGTRLTVV.

The rearrangement joins TRBV11-1 to TRBJ1-4, with TRBD1 matching 9 bases. Germline V gene lookup returns CDR1 SGHAT and CDR2 FQDESV (reference sequence). V shed 5 bases and J 7 bases; nucleotides not matched to a gene: 5. The CDR3 length is 14 residues. As DNA, the CDR3 is TGTGCCAGCAGCCCGACAGGGGGGAGTGAAAAACTGTTTTTT. It encodes CASSPTGGSEKLFF.

The chain joins TRBV2 to TRBJ2-2; TRBD2 is a possible D gene (6 bases). Germline V gene sequence: CDR1 SNHLY, CDR2 FYNNEI. V lost 6 bases and J lost 0, with 11 bases in between. CDR3 size: 15 residues. CDR3 nucleotides: TGTGCCAGCAGCCGCGGGGTACCGAACACCGGGGAGCTGTTTTTT. It codes for CASSRGVPNTGELFF.

The chain couples TRBV9 to TRBJ2-5; D is tentatively TRBD1 or TRBD2 (5 bases each). This CDR3 region has 13 residues. Trimming pared 4 bases from V and 9 bases from J, leaving 16 bases between. The germline CDR1 and CDR2 sequences are SGDLS and YYNGEE. The CDR3 DNA reads as TGTGCCAGCAGCCCCCGGGACCCCGGGCCCCAGTACTTC. Its translation: CASSPRDPGPQYF.

The chain employs TRBV9 and TRBJ2-5; D gene unclear. The CDR3 consists of 15 residues. Germline lookup yields CDR1 SGDLS and CDR2 YYNGEE. Between the trimmed V and J ends, which lost 4 bases and 4 bases, there was a span of 17 bases. The CDR3 DNA follows: TGTGCCAGCAGCTGGAGCCCGGAGCTCGGAGAGACCCAGTACTTC. This encodes CASSWSPELGETQYF.

This clone was recorded only once. J is TRBJ2-7 and V is TRBV7-9; D possibly corresponds to TRBD2 (5 bases). Looked up from germline, CDR1 is SEHNR and CDR2 is FQNEAQ (reference sequence). V dropped 1 base and J dropped 6 bases, with 13 bases sitting between them. CDR3 length: 14 residues. CDR3 DNA: TGTGCCAGCAGCTTAGTGGGGAATGCGGGCGAGCAGTACTTC. Translating it yields CASSLVGNAGEQYF.

The chain carries TRBV9 and TRBJ1-2; no definite D call. The CDR3 sequence is 15 residues long. Germline CDR1 is SGDLS and CDR2 is YYNGEE. V shed 4 bases and J shed 4 bases, with 17 bases lying between them. The CDR3 protein is CASSPRAGFSYGYTF. DNA of the CDR3: TGTGCCAGCAGCCCCCGAGCCGGCTTCTCCTATGGCTACACCTTC.

The chain uses TRBV19 and TRBJ1-2, with D possibly being TRBD1 (6 bases). The V gene's germline CDR1 is LNHDA and CDR2 SQIVND (reference sequence). With 4 bases removed from V and 4 bases from J, the gap between germline ends came to 16 bases. The length of the CDR3 is 15 residues. CDR3 loop: CASSTEKAGAYGYTF. The CDR3 DNA reads as TGTGCCAGTAGTACCGAGAAGGCAGGGGCCTATGGCTACACCTTC.

The V and J genes are TRBV5-3 and TRBJ2-2, with unresolved D. TRBV5-3 counts as an open reading frame of uncertain function. V lost 4 bases and J lost 7, with 11 bases in between. The CDR3 loop spans 13 amino acids. The CDR3 reads CARSPPSSGELFF. In DNA, the CDR3 is TGTGCCAGAAGCCCCCCCTCTAGCGGGGAGCTGTTTTTT.

Only one count was recorded for this clone. The rearrangement links TRBV4-3 to TRBJ2-1; 7 bases map to TRBD2. The CDR3 is made up of 17 amino acids. Germline V CDR1 and CDR2: LGHNA, YSLEER. With 0 bases clipped from V and 0 bases from J, the junction kept 5 bases outside the gene matches. The CDR3 DNA sequence: TGCGCCAGCAGCCAAGATCGGGGACTAAGCTCCTACAATGAGCAGTTCTTC. Protein product: CASSQDRGLSSYNEQFF.

The chain recombines TRBV25-1 with TRBJ2-2; D is undetermined. The CDR3 covers 13 residues. Between the trimmed V and J ends, which lost 4 bases and 3 bases, there was a span of 6 bases. Germline lookup yields CDR1 MGHDK and CDR2 SYGVNS. CDR3 nucleotides: TGTGCCAGCAGTGGACTTTACACCGGGGAGCTGTTTTTT. It yields the protein CASSGLYTGELFF.

The J gene is TRBJ2-1, the V gene TRBV19; 14 bases map to TRBD2. The trim removed 6 bases at V and 7 bases at J, leaving 5 bases unmatched. From germline, CDR1 is LNHDA and CDR2 SQIVND (reference sequence). The CDR3 length is 15 residues. CDR3 nucleotides: TGTGCCAGTAGACCAGGGACTAGCGGGAGAAATGAGCAGTTCTTC. Protein sequence: CASRPGTSGRNEQFF.

This chain links TRBV7-8 with TRBJ1-2, with 7 nucleotides matching TRBD1. Unmatched junction bases numbered 5, after V lost 0 bases and J lost 1 base. The V gene's germline CDR1 is SGHVS and CDR2 FQNEAQ. CDR3 length: 16 amino acids. This chain's CDR3 is CASSLAGTVINYGYTF. CDR3 sequence (DNA): TGTGCCAGCAGCTTAGCTGGGACAGTTATTAACTATGGCTACACCTTC.